The next 7 T cell receptor beta chains were all read from a single sample in a study of tumor-infiltrating lymphocytes in primary liver carcinoma. A primer in the constant region served to generate TCR beta cDNA from about 480 ng of total RNA. Libraries covering TCR beta were generated through three nested multiplex PCR rounds (using a slightly modified ARM-PCR). The first two PCR rounds, roughly 11 cycles each, used TRBV1-TRBV30 forward primers and a C-beta reverse primer. TCRdb processed the multiplex PCR reads anew with MiXCR; each CDR3 protein has one entry. The table shows around 54,000 distinct CDR3 sequences, with around 79% occurring only once. For each extraction, RNA and DNA were obtained together from around 18-30 mg of unsorted bulk tissue. The sample taken for sequencing was liver tumor tissue from sampling region 2. The subset denotes: tumor region T2, inferior pole. The receptors come from a man aged 40-49 years with primary liver carcinoma and hepatitis B virus infection.

As concerns this clonotype: No conserved phenylalanine or tryptophan ends this CDR3, so it is likely a read error. This chain uses TRBV5-5 with TRBJ2-1; 8 bases are a match to TRBD1. This CDR3 region has 16 residues. Germline V gene lookup returns CDR1 SGHKS and CDR2 YYEKEE (reference sequence). The CDR3 spells CASSLPRDRLSNEQFL. In DNA form, the CDR3 reads TGTGCTAGCAGCCTGCCCCGGGACAGGCTCAGCAATGAGCAGTTCCTC.

Remarks on this clonotype: The conserved phenylalanine or tryptophan is not found at the CDR3 terminus, so this likely reflects a read error. The chain employs TRBV4-2 and TRBJ2-7, with a possible D match to TRBD1 (5 bases). The CDR3 spans 12 residues. V was cut by 4 bases and J by 4 bases, with 8 bases left in between. Germline-derived CDR1 and CDR2 are LGHNA and YNFKEQ. CDR3 nucleotide sequence: TGTGCCAGCAGCCCGGACACGTACGAGCAGTACTGC. The encoded protein is CASSPDTYEQYC.

This clonotype was seen only a few times. Being one base from a much bigger clone, this may be a read error. The rearrangement links TRBV19 to TRBJ2-5; maybe TRBD1 (7 bases). Trimming removed 10 bases at V and 5 bases at J, with 14 bases between. The CDR3 runs 12 residues. Germline lookup yields CDR1 LNHDA and CDR2 SQIVND (reference sequence). CDR3 nucleotide sequence: TGTGCCACGGGGGACAGCCGGGAGACCCAGTACTTC. Translating it yields CATGDSRETQYF.

Note on this clonotype: Compared with germline, one end of the junction differs, possibly owing to a read error. The J gene is TRBJ2-3, the V gene TRBV6-1; the match to TRBD2 covers 7 bases. Germline CDR1 is MNHNS and CDR2 is SASEGT. The CDR3 contains 14 residues. The CDR3 sequence is CASSAGASTDMQYF. In DNA form, the CDR3 reads TGTGCCAGTAGTGCGGGAGCTAGCACAGATATGCAGTATTTT.

A remark on this clonotype: Just one base apart from a much larger clone, this may be a read error. The CDR3 loop is CASSGGEGLAGVDTQYF. The DNA for the CDR3 is TGTGCCAGCAGCGGGGGCGAAGGACTAGCGGGAGTGGATACGCAGTATTTT. The chain links TRBV5-4 to TRBJ2-3, with 13 positions matching TRBD2. The CDR3 contains 17 residues. V gave up 4 bases and J gave up 6 bases; unmatched junction bases: 11. Germline lookup yields CDR1 SGHNT and CDR2 YYREEE (reference sequence).

This clonotype appeared a few times. V is TRBV11-2 and J is TRBJ2-7; 8 nucleotides match TRBD1. Germline CDR1 SGHAT, CDR2 FQNNGV. The junction had 3 bases not matched to a gene; V was cut back by 5 bases and J by 0 bases. The CDR3 has 14 residues. The CDR3 nucleotides read TGTGCCAGCAGCCGCACAGGGGGCTCCTACGAGCAGTACTTC. Its protein is CASSRTGGSYEQYF.

This clonotype was seen once. Its ends do not fully match the called genes, so a read error is possible. The genes are TRBV5-4 and TRBJ2-7; 10 positions agree with TRBD2. Germline V gene sequence: CDR1 SGHNT, CDR2 YYREEE (reference sequence). This CDR3 has 15 amino acids. The CDR3 DNA is TGTGCCAGCGGCCCAGGACTAGCGGTAACCTACGAGCAGCATTTC. Translated, it gives CASGPGLAVTYEQHF. The variable domain in full, with the rest retrieved from reference TRBV5-4 and TRBJ2-7, is ETGVTQSPTHLIKTRGQQVTLRCSSQSGHNTVSWYQQALGQGPQFIFQYYREEENGRGNFPPRFSGLQFPNYSSELNVNALELDDSALYLCASGPGLAVTYEQHFGPGTRLTVT.